This TCR beta chain was sequenced in a study of T cells in Graves' hyperthyroidism and ophthalmopathy. Trimming removed 4 bases at V and 7 bases at J, with 17 bases between. CDR1 SGHVS and CDR2 FQNEAQ come from the germline V gene. There are 14 residues in the CDR3. It was RNA transcripts that yielded the amplified TCR beta CDR3 regions. TCR CDR3 underwent first-round RT-PCR with the HTBI primer set. One entry per CDR3 protein results from TCRdb running MiXCR on the multiplex PCR reads. The data contain about 720,000 distinct CDR3 sequences, less than 20% of them singletons. This clonotype came up a few times.

The sequenced material came from blood. This receptor was taken from a man between 18 and 35 years old with Graves' hyperthyroidism. V gene TRBV7-8 combines with J gene TRBJ2-7; either TRBD1 or TRBD2 may fit D (9 bases each). The CDR3 DNA reads as TGTGCCAGCAGCTCACAGGGGGCGGGAGGGGAGCAGTACTTC. This sequence encodes CASSSQGAGGEQYF.